This paragraph covers one TCR beta chain sequence. The sample originates from a study of blood T cell repertoires in COVID-19. Across the study: Italy, Spain and the United States were the sources of the convalescent and acute COVID-19 samples. In each case, the material was cDNA or gDNA derived from T cells, B-cell-depleted T cells, or PBMCs.

Trimming took 2 bases from V and 5 from J; bases not matched to a gene: 4. The CDR3 is 15 amino acids. The germline V gene encodes CDR1 MGHDK and CDR2 SYGVNS. In the authors' workflow: Amplification with reference gene primers provided the estimates of nucleated cell counts. Sequencing used immunoSEQ multiplex PCR; TCRdb keeps in-frame clones, though not all of them. The DNA was the basis for D and trimming; V, J and clone size are from that table. The repertoire consists of 140,000 to 150,000 clones, with roughly 90% occurring once and the leading ten covering under 3%. The J gene is TRBJ1-5, the V gene TRBV25-1; 9 nucleotides match TRBD1. What was sequenced was peripheral blood. The TCR sequence derives from a human donor in a cohort sampled during active COVID-19. CDR3 coding DNA: TGTGCCAGCAGTGAAAGGACAGGGGATCATCAGCCCCAGCATTTT. This codes for CASSERTGDHQPQHF.